Listed here are 9 T cell receptor beta chains from one sample, sequenced in a study of blood T cell repertoires in COVID-19. Data came from immunoSEQ multiplex PCR; TCRdb stores just in-frame clones and leaves some out. The sample has 110,000 to 150,000 clones, approximately 85% seen once. Sequenced material: peripheral blood. Every receptor here comes from a woman older than 75 with acute or convalescent COVID-19.

The gene calls are TRBV5-1 and TRBJ2-2; 11 bases map to TRBD2. Losses at the gene ends were 3 bases for V and 4 bases for J; bases not matched to a gene: 5. The CDR3 totals 16 residues. Germline CDR1 is SGHRS and CDR2 is YFSETQ. CDR3: CASSYLAGGATGELFF. The CDR3 region has the DNA TGCGCCAGCAGCTACTTAGCGGGAGGGGCCACCGGGGAGCTGTTTTTT. The complete variable domain, with remaining parts taken from reference TRBV5-1 and TRBJ2-2, reads KAGVTQTPRYLIKTRGQQVTLSCSPISGHRSVSWYQQTPGQGLQFLFEYFSETQRNKGNFPGRFSGRQFSNSRSEMNVSTLELGDSALYLCASSYLAGGATGELFFGEGSRLTVL.

As regards this clone: This CDR3 is also generated by other DNA sequences in the sample. The rearrangement uses TRBV27 and TRBJ2-7; weak D call: TRBD1 (6 bases). V lost 0 bases to trimming and J lost 3 bases, with 21 bases between them. Germline loops: CDR1 MNHEY, CDR2 SMNVEV (reference sequence). The CDR3 contains 18 residues. The CDR3 loop reads CASSLSLVGAGDIYEQYF. Written as DNA, the CDR3 is TGTGCCAGCAGTTTATCGTTAGTCGGGGCAGGGGACATCTACGAGCAGTACTTC.

V gene TRBV7-9 combines with J gene TRBJ1-6, with 8 bases aligning to TRBD1. From germline, CDR1 is SEHNR and CDR2 FQNEAQ (reference sequence). Trimming at V came to 5 bases and at J to 12 bases, leaving 12 bases not matched to a gene. The CDR3 covers 15 residues. The CDR3 DNA reads as TGTGCCAGCAGCGACAGGGGAGGCAGGGTTGAACCCCTCCACTTT. Encoded protein: CASSDRGGRVEPLHF. The whole variable domain, filled in from reference TRBV7-9 and TRBJ1-6, reads DTGVSQNPRHKITKRGQNVTFRCDPISEHNRLYWYRQTLGQGPEFLTYFQNEAQLEKSRLLSDRFSAERPKGSFSTLEIQRTEQGDSAMYLCASSDRGGRVEPLHFGNGTRLTVT.

V gene TRBV6-5 combines with J gene TRBJ1-3; the D is unclear. CDR1 and CDR2 (germline): MNHEY, SVGAGI. The CDR3 extends over 14 amino acids. Between the trimmed V and J ends, which lost 6 bases and 4 bases, there was a span of 13 bases. The CDR3 loop reads CASRTGASGNTIYF. As DNA, the CDR3 is TGTGCCAGCAGGACGGGAGCCTCCGGAAACACCATATATTTT.

The rearrangement uses TRBV27 and TRBJ2-7; 8 bases match TRBD2. The CDR3 loop spans 19 amino acids. V trimming: 2 bases; J trimming: 6 bases; junction bases outside the gene matches: 21. The germline CDR1 and CDR2 sequences are MNHEY and SMNVEV (reference sequence). DNA for the CDR3: TGTGCCAGCAGTTTACCCCAATACCGGGAGGGCCGAGTAGTGGTCGAGCAGTACTTC. It codes for CASSLPQYREGRVVVEQYF.

The rearrangement joins TRBV2 to TRBJ1-6; D possibly corresponds to TRBD1 (5 bases). This CDR3 has 15 residues. Per germline, CDR1 SNHLY and CDR2 FYNNEI. Trimming left V 5 bases short and J 10 bases short, with 18 bases between. Here the CDR3 DNA reads TGTGCCAGCAGTTCCGTGAACCTGCGGGACTCACCCCTCCACTTT. Its protein is CASSSVNLRDSPLHF.

DNA for the CDR3: TGTGCCTGGGTAGTGACAGGATCAAACACTGAAGCTTTCTTT. Its translation is CAWVVTGSNTEAFF. The chain joins TRBV30 to TRBJ1-1; maybe TRBD1 (6 bases). Between the trimmed V and J ends, which lost 5 bases and 2 bases, there was a span of 15 bases. This CDR3 is 14 amino acids long. The V gene's germline CDR1 is GTSNPN and CDR2 SVGIG (reference sequence).

This sequence joins TRBV28 and TRBJ1-2, with D uncertain. Germline values: CDR1 MDHEN, CDR2 SYDVKM. The length of the CDR3 is 13 residues. The V and J ends lost 10 bases and 3 bases respectively, with 15 bases between them. CDR3 loop: CATVAGQHYGYTF. The DNA for the CDR3 is TGTGCCACCGTCGCTGGGCAACACTATGGCTACACCTTC.

The rearrangement links TRBV6-5 to TRBJ1-5, with D possibly matching TRBD1 (6 bases). The V end lost 6 bases, the J end lost 0 bases, and 9 bases lay between the germline ends. The CDR3 length is 14 residues. Germline V gene sequence: CDR1 MNHEY, CDR2 SVGAGI. CDR3: CASRKQGSNQPQHF. The DNA of the CDR3 is TGTGCCAGCAGGAAACAGGGTAGCAATCAGCCCCAGCATTTT.